Listed here are 32 T cell receptor beta chains from one sample, sequenced in a study of T cell changes during pregnancy in multiple sclerosis. The method was immunoSEQ multiplex PCR; TCRdb's version includes in-frame clones alone and lacks a portion of them. The sample holds tens of thousands of clones; roughly 90% are singletons and the top ten take 0.7% to 0.9%. The source was peripheral blood, collected in the first trimester of pregnancy. The receptors originated from a female donor in good health, enrolled as a control in a pregnancy study.

The rearrangement joins TRBV29-1 to TRBJ1-2; 7 positions agree with TRBD1. J lost 8 bases, V lost 4 bases, and 16 bases had no gene match. The CDR3 runs 15 residues. The V gene's germline CDR1 is SQVTM and CDR2 ANQGSEA. Written as DNA, the CDR3 is TGCAGCGTTGCTTGGGGACAGATCCAGTTGAGAGGCTACACCTTC. It specifies CSVAWGQIQLRGYTF.

This clone was seen a single time. The rearrangement links TRBV6-5 to TRBJ1-5, with a possible D match to TRBD1 (5 bases). In germline, CDR1 is MNHEY, CDR2 SVGAGI. The CDR3 loop spans 13 amino acids. V lost 10 bases and J lost 0, with 10 bases in between. CDR3 nucleotide sequence: TGTGCCACTGGGGACTATAGCAATCAGCCCCAGCATTTT. Its translation is CATGDYSNQPQHF.

J is TRBJ2-7 and V is TRBV7-2; a possible D gene is TRBD1 (6 bases). Trimming removed 3 bases from V and 5 bases from J, with 11 bases in between. CDR3 length equals 13 residues. Germline V CDR1 and CDR2: SGHTA, FQGNSA. The CDR3 nucleotides are TGTGCCAGCAGCTTCCGAAGGGGGAACGAGCAGTACTTC. Its translation is CASSFRRGNEQYF.

This rearrangement joins TRBV15 to TRBJ2-7, with 7 bases lining up with TRBD1. The CDR3 spans 15 residues. Germline V gene data show CDR1 as LNHNV and CDR2 as YYDKDF (reference sequence). Losses at the gene ends were 0 bases for V and 2 bases for J; bases not matched to a gene: 4. CDR3 nucleotide sequence: TGTGCCACCAGCAGAGATGACAGGGAACCCTACGAGCAGTACTTC. Amino acids: CATSRDDREPYEQYF.

This chain connects TRBV6-6 to TRBJ1-2, with D hard to call. The CDR3 contains 13 residues. The ends were cut back, 7 bases at V and 8 bases at J, with 17 bases in the middle. Germline V gene data show CDR1 as MNHNY and CDR2 as SVGAGI (reference sequence). The CDR3 sequence is CASTHDPRWGYTF. CDR3 bases: TGTGCCAGCACTCACGACCCGCGGTGGGGCTACACCTTC.

V gene TRBV7-9 combines with J gene TRBJ1-2, with D unclear. The germline V gene encodes CDR1 SEHNR and CDR2 FQNEAQ (reference sequence). The CDR3 is 14 residues long. V shed 0 bases and J shed 4 bases, with 9 bases lying between them. This chain's CDR3 is CASSLAAARYGYTF. The CDR3 nucleotides read TGTGCCAGCAGCTTAGCAGCTGCGCGCTATGGCTACACCTTC. The whole variable domain, remainder taken from reference TRBV7-9 and TRBJ1-2, is DTGVSQNPRHKITKRGQNVTFRCDPISEHNRLYWYRQTLGQGPEFLTYFQNEAQLEKSRLLSDRFSAERPKGSFSTLEIQRTEQGDSAMYLCASSLAAARYGYTFGSGTRLTVV.

The rearrangement uses TRBV2 and TRBJ2-7; perhaps TRBD1 as D (6 bases). Germline assignment: CDR1 SNHLY and CDR2 FYNNEI. The germline V and J ends were trimmed by 6 bases and 2 bases, with 17 bases remaining between them. This CDR3 contains 15 residues. CDR3: CASSKAPGATYEQYF. The DNA of the CDR3 is TGTGCCAGCAGCAAGGCCCCAGGGGCTACCTACGAGCAGTACTTC.

The rearrangement uses TRBV28 and TRBJ1-2; D possibly corresponds to TRBD1 (6 bases). Between the trimmed V and J ends, which lost 3 bases and 14 bases, there was a span of 13 bases. Germline-derived CDR1 and CDR2 are MDHEN and SYDVKM. This CDR3 contains 11 residues. This CDR3 reads CASSLYRTETF. CDR3 nucleotides: TGTGCCAGCAGTTTGTACAGGACAGAAACCTTC.

V and J are TRBV7-9 and TRBJ1-6; the D is unclear. Germline lookup yields CDR1 SEHNR and CDR2 FQNEAQ (reference sequence). Between the trimmed V and J ends, which lost 8 bases and 0 bases, there was a span of 14 bases. The CDR3 is made up of 16 amino acids. The CDR3 reads CASQPGGISYNSPLHF. In nucleotides, the CDR3 is TGTGCCAGCCAGCCAGGAGGGATCTCCTATAATTCACCCCTCCACTTT. Using reference TRBV7-9 and TRBJ1-6 for the parts outside the CDR3, the full variable domain is DTGVSQNPRHKITKRGQNVTFRCDPISEHNRLYWYRQTLGQGPEFLTYFQNEAQLEKSRLLSDRFSAERPKGSFSTLEIQRTEQGDSAMYLCASQPGGISYNSPLHFGNGTRLTVT.

This clone occurred a few times. The gene calls are TRBV19 and TRBJ1-5; a possible D gene is TRBD1 (6 bases). The CDR3 covers 15 residues. CDR1 is LNHDA, CDR2 SQIVND, per germline (reference sequence). Trimming removed 6 bases from V and 0 bases from J, with 12 bases in between. The CDR3 nucleotides read TGTGCCAGTAGAATAACAGGGATTAGCAATCAGCCCCAGCATTTT. This encodes CASRITGISNQPQHF. The whole variable domain, remainder taken from reference TRBV19 and TRBJ1-5, is DGGITQSPKYLFRKEGQNVTLSCEQNLNHDAMYWYRQDPGQGLRLIYYSQIVNDFQKGDIAEGYSVSREKKESFPLTVTSAQKNPTAFYLCASRITGISNQPQHFGDGTRLSIL.

The chain employs TRBV10-3 and TRBJ1-2, with 8 bases fitting TRBD1. Germline V gene data show CDR1 as ENHRY and CDR2 as SYGVKD. This CDR3 has 13 residues. V lost 5 bases, J lost 5 bases, and 4 bases stayed unmatched. The CDR3 spells CAISLTGAYGYTF. The CDR3 bases are TGTGCCATCAGTCTGACAGGGGCTTATGGCTACACCTTC.

The rearrangement uses TRBV2 and TRBJ1-1; D is uncertain. The CDR3 covers 14 residues. Germline V lookup: CDR1 SNHLY, CDR2 FYNNEI. The V and J ends lost 4 bases and 11 bases respectively, with 20 bases between them. This CDR3 reads CASSVEYGVGDAFF. CDR3 in DNA: TGTGCCAGCAGTGTAGAGTACGGCGTAGGAGACGCTTTCTTT.

This clone is a singleton in its sample. The CDR3 DNA reads as TGTGCCACCAGCAGTGATACGGGACAGGGTCGTGGCTACACCTTC. Its translation is CATSSDTGQGRGYTF. This sequence joins TRBV15 and TRBJ1-2, with 9 bases aligning to TRBD1. This CDR3 is built from 15 residues. V dropped 3 bases and J dropped 7; count of bases not matched to a gene: 9. Germline-derived CDR1 and CDR2 are LNHNV and YYDKDF (reference sequence).

The rearrangement joins TRBV15 to TRBJ2-5; TRBD1 might be the D (8 bases). Trimming left V 8 bases short and J 3 bases short, with 16 bases between. CDR3 length: 14 residues. Germline V gene lookup returns CDR1 LNHNV and CDR2 YYDKDF (reference sequence). CDR3 coding DNA: TGTGCCACCCAAGCGGGGACAGGAAAAGAGACCCAGTACTTC. Translated, it gives CATQAGTGKETQYF.

The rearrangement joins TRBV5-4 to TRBJ2-5; D unresolved. Germline V gene sequence: CDR1 SGHNT, CDR2 YYREEE (reference sequence). Deletions cut 3 bases from V and 0 bases from J, with 3 bases between. The CDR3 extends over 12 amino acids. The CDR3 is CASSSYQETQYF. As DNA, the CDR3 is TGTGCCAGCAGCTCGTACCAAGAGACCCAGTACTTC. The whole variable domain, filled in from reference TRBV5-4 and TRBJ2-5, reads ETGVTQSPTHLIKTRGQQVTLRCSSQSGHNTVSWYQQALGQGPQFIFQYYREEENGRGNFPPRFSGLQFPNYSSELNVNALELDDSALYLCASSSYQETQYFGPGTRLLVL.

The chain uses TRBV29-1 and TRBJ1-1; D perhaps matches TRBD1 (5 bases). Per germline, CDR1 SQVTM and CDR2 ANQGSEA. The CDR3 is made up of 11 amino acids. The CDR3 coding sequence is TGCAGTGTAGACAGATACACTGAAGCTTTCTTT. The encoded protein is CSVDRYTEAFF.

This clone was seen many times. The chain links TRBV6-5 to TRBJ1-1; no reliable D call. The CDR3 sequence is 12 residues long. Trimming took off 5 bases at V and 1 base at J, with 5 bases between the two ends. The V gene's germline CDR1 is MNHEY and CDR2 SVGAGI. The DNA for the CDR3 is TGTGCCAGCAGTCCAGGGAACACTGAAGCTTTCTTT. Its protein product is CASSPGNTEAFF.

In its sample, this clone was seen once. The chain joins TRBV6-1 to TRBJ2-1; a possible D gene is TRBD1 (6 bases). CDR3 length equals 14 residues. The germline gives CDR1 MNHNS, CDR2 SASEGT. V was cut by 6 bases and J by 14 bases, with 23 bases left in between. The CDR3, as DNA: TGTGCCAGCAGCCCCGACAACAGGGACCGCAAGGAGTTCTTC. Translated: CASSPDNRDRKEFF.

The genes are TRBV7-9 and TRBJ2-1, with 9 bases identical to TRBD2. After removal of 5 bases from V and 5 bases from J, the junction contained 7 bases not matched to a gene. Germline CDR1 reads SEHNR; CDR2 reads FQNEAQ (reference sequence). The CDR3 covers 15 residues. The CDR3 bases are TGTGCCAGCAGCCCCTTGCGGGGGGGGGACAATGAGCAGTTCTTC. This gives the protein CASSPLRGGDNEQFF.

This clone was counted only a few times. At one end, the junction sequence differs from germline, possibly due to a read error. The gene calls are TRBV6-5 and TRBJ1-3, with 10 bases identical to TRBD1. The CDR3 length is 14 residues. Germline values: CDR1 MNHEY, CDR2 SVGAGI. The CDR3 protein is CASSLPRTGGILAF. The CDR3 bases are TGTGCCAGCAGTCTACCGAGGACAGGGGGGATCCTGGCTTTT.

This clone showed up just once. The rearrangement joins TRBV5-4 to TRBJ2-2, with 7 nucleotides matching TRBD2. V dropped 6 bases and J dropped 6; count of bases not matched to a gene: 11. Germline V gene data show CDR1 as SGHNT and CDR2 as YYREEE (reference sequence). The CDR3 is made up of 15 amino acids. The CDR3 region is CASTLPGREPGELFF. CDR3 nucleotides: TGTGCCAGCACCCTACCGGGGCGGGAGCCCGGGGAGCTGTTTTTT.

CDR3 region: CASSLAHTGNYYGYTF. CDR3 bases: TGTGCCAGCAGCTTAGCGCATACAGGGAATTACTATGGCTACACCTTC. This chain uses TRBV7-8 with TRBJ1-2, with D maybe TRBD1 (6 bases). The CDR3 length is 16 residues. Germline-derived CDR1 and CDR2 are SGHVS and FQNEAQ. V lost 0 bases and J 3 bases, leaving 14 bases between the germline ends.

The gene calls are TRBV4-2 and TRBJ1-6, with 8 bases fitting TRBD1. This CDR3 has 19 amino acids. Losses at the gene ends were 4 bases for V and 0 bases for J; bases not matched to a gene: 11. Germline V gives CDR1 LGHNA, CDR2 YNFKEQ. The CDR3 region is CASSRTRDRTTSYNSPLHF. CDR3 nucleotides: TGTGCCAGCAGCCGAACCAGGGACAGGACAACCTCCTATAATTCACCCCTCCACTTT.

This clone was counted a single time. V usage is TRBV6-1 and J usage is TRBJ2-7, with D maybe TRBD1 (5 bases). The V gene lost 5 bases and the J gene lost 0 bases, with 11 bases spanning the gap. Germline lookup yields CDR1 MNHNS and CDR2 SASEGT. The CDR3 length is 14 residues. Here the CDR3 reads CASSSFRVSYEQYF. CDR3 nucleotides: TGTGCCAGCAGTTCATTCAGGGTCTCCTACGAGCAGTACTTC.

The rearrangement links TRBV5-1 to TRBJ1-3, with D unresolved. Trimming removed 0 bases at V and 4 bases at J, with 11 bases between. Germline CDR1 and CDR2: SGHRS and YFSETQ. The CDR3 consists of 15 residues. CDR3: CASSLGTARGNTIYF. The CDR3 DNA follows: TGCGCCAGCAGCTTGGGCACAGCCCGGGGAAACACCATATATTTT. Variable domain in full (rest from reference TRBV5-1 and TRBJ1-3): KAGVTQTPRYLIKTRGQQVTLSCSPISGHRSVSWYQQTPGQGLQFLFEYFSETQRNKGNFPGRFSGRQFSNSRSEMNVSTLELGDSALYLCASSLGTARGNTIYFGEGSWLTVV.

CDR3 nucleotide sequence: TGTGCCAGCAGGGGAGGGACCAACTATGGCTACACCTTC. It is translated as CASRGGTNYGYTF. The chain combines TRBV2 with TRBJ1-2, with D possibly being TRBD1 (5 bases). Per the germline V gene, CDR1 is SNHLY and CDR2 is FYNNEI. Between the trimmed V and J ends, which lost 6 bases and 2 bases, there was a span of 10 bases. This CDR3 is built from 13 residues.

The gene calls are TRBV5-1 and TRBJ1-2, with D possibly being TRBD1 (5 bases). Germline V lookup: CDR1 SGHRS, CDR2 YFSETQ. CDR3 length equals 16 residues. Trimming cost V 1 base and J 0 bases, with 13 bases left between them. CDR3 amino acids: CASSLRAGNTNYGYTF. The CDR3, as DNA: TGCGCCAGCAGCTTGAGGGCAGGGAACACTAACTATGGCTACACCTTC.

This chain joins TRBV1 and TRBJ2-3; the DNA was not used to check the table's D call, TRBD2. TRBV1 is assigned pseudogene status. The CDR3 runs 11 residues. CDR3 bases: TGCACCAGCAGCCACCGGGATACGCAGTATTTT. It is translated as CTSSHRDTQYF.

This chain connects TRBV5-1 to TRBJ1-1, with 10 bases fitting TRBD1. The CDR3 sequence is 15 residues long. J lost 4 bases, V lost 0 bases, and 3 bases had no gene match. Germline values: CDR1 SGHRS, CDR2 YFSETQ. The CDR3 sequence is CASSLGDRGVTEAFF. Here the CDR3 DNA reads TGCGCCAGCAGCTTGGGGGACAGGGGCGTCACTGAAGCTTTCTTT.

V is TRBV5-1 and J is TRBJ2-7, with TRBD1 matching over 12 bases. Germline values: CDR1 SGHRS, CDR2 YFSETQ. This CDR3 is built from 14 residues. With V trimmed by 0 bases and J by 6 bases, 1 base remained unmatched. The CDR3 spells CASSLGDRGREQYF. Here the CDR3 DNA reads TGCGCCAGCAGCTTGGGGGACAGGGGGCGCGAGCAGTACTTC.

This clone was picked up a small number of times. The gene calls are TRBV5-4 and TRBJ1-1, with D possibly TRBD1 on 5 matching bases. Between the trimmed V and J ends, which lost 2 bases and 5 bases, there was a span of 16 bases. The CDR3 totals 15 residues. The V gene's germline CDR1 is SGHNT and CDR2 YYREEE (reference sequence). CDR3 DNA sequence: TGTGCCAGCAGCTTTTCATGGCCGGGGGAGACTGAAGCTTTCTTT. Protein product: CASSFSWPGETEAFF. Looking up the rest from reference TRBV5-4 and TRBJ1-1 gives the full variable domain: ETGVTQSPTHLIKTRGQQVTLRCSSQSGHNTVSWYQQALGQGPQFIFQYYREEENGRGNFPPRFSGLQFPNYSSELNVNALELDDSALYLCASSFSWPGETEAFFGQGTRLTVV.

The chain couples TRBV27 to TRBJ1-2; D is perhaps TRBD1 (6 bases). This CDR3 is 13 amino acids long. Germline V gene data show CDR1 as MNHEY and CDR2 as SMNVEV (reference sequence). Trimming stripped 7 bases from V and 2 bases from J, with 11 bases between. The CDR3 DNA sequence: TGTGCCAGCACCAACAGGGAGAACTATGGCTACACCTTC. Residues: CASTNRENYGYTF.